This T cell receptor (beta chain) was sequenced during a study of radiotherapy plus CTLA-4 blockade in lung cancer. Study-wide points: In blood, tumor-derived TCR clones expanded after radiotherapy plus ipilimumab.

Regarding this clone: What it binds is unknown.

Chemo-refractory metastatic non-small-cell lung cancer patients received focal radiation with ipilimumab CTLA-4 blockade. Trimming stripped 6 bases from V and 7 bases from J, with 11 bases between. Germline V gene data show CDR1 as GTSNPN and CDR2 as SVGIG (reference sequence). CDR3 length equals 11 residues. Assay: immunoSEQ multiplex PCR; the TCRdb copy retains only in-frame clones and omits some. This sample has some 66,000 clones, with around 81% found just once. The sequence was collected from a human donor with non-small cell lung cancer who had a partial response to radiotherapy plus ipilimumab. The sample consisted of peripheral blood, taken from a patient treated with radiotherapy plus ipilimumab. The rearrangement uses TRBV30 and TRBJ2-3; D is unresolved. CDR3 nucleotides: TGTGCCTGCCGACACCTCTATACGCAGTATTTT. It codes for CACRHLYTQYF.